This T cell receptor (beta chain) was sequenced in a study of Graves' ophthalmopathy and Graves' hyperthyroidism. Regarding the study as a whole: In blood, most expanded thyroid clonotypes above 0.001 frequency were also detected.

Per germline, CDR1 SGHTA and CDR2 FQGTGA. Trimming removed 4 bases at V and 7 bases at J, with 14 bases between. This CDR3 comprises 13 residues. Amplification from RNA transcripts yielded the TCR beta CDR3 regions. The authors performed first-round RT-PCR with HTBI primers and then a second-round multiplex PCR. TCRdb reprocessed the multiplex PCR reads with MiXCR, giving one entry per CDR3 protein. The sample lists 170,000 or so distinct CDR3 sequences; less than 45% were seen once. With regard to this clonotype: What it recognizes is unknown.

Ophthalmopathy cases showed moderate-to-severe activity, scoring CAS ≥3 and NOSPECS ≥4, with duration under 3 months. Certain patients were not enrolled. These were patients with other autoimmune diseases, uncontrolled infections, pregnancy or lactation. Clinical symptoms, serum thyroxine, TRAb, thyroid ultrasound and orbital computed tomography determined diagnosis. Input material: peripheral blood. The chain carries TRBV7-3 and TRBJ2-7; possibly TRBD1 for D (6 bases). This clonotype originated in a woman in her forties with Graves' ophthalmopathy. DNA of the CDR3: TGTGCCAGCAGCTGGACAGCTCAAGGAGAGCAGTACTTC. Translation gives CASSWTAQGEQYF.